This T cell receptor (beta chain) derives from a study of spatial heterogeneity in lung cancer. Study at large: More than nine raw reads, on average, carried each unique TCR and UMI combination.

Time point noted: blood at routine non-recurrence follow-up after resection. Whole RNA, isolated from tumor, nontumor lung or frozen PBMC, was sequenced without prior sorting. This CDR3 region has 14 residues. Germline V gene data show CDR1 as KGHSH and CDR2 as LQKENI. The junction had 6 bases not matched to a gene; V was cut back by 6 bases and J by 3 bases. There are many counts of this clonotype. TCRdb re-analysed the 5' RACE reads in MiXCR, keeping a single row per CDR3 protein. The data contain 25,000 to 35,000 distinct CDR3 sequences, almost 5.5% of them seen just once; the ten biggest clones take up 20% to 25%.

This sequence was found in a female donor with early-stage non-small cell lung cancer. Here the sequenced sample was PBMCs, taken at follow-up. The chain joins TRBV18 to TRBJ2-7; 9 bases are shared with TRBD1. The CDR3, as DNA: TGTGCCAGCTCTCATCGACAGGGGGGCTACGAGCAGTACTTC. It codes for CASSHRQGGYEQYF.